Included here is one T cell receptor (beta chain) sequence, with context. The germline V gene has CDR1 KGHSH and CDR2 LQKENI. This CDR3 region has 15 residues. V lost 6 bases to trimming and J lost 8 bases, with 20 bases between them. TCRdb keeps only in-frame clones here, not all; method: immunoSEQ multiplex PCR. The sample includes a few million clones, more than 80% of them seen just once. The sample comes from a study of shared clonotypes between healthy human individuals. The clonotype originates from a young man in good health. Some clones in this sample may be carry-over from other donors' samples. The chain recombines TRBV18 with TRBJ2-4; D is perhaps TRBD2 (6 bases). Sequenced material: naive CD4+ T cells from PBMCs. The subset: CD45RA+ positively selected. For the CDR3, the DNA is TGTGCCAGCTCTCTAAATAGCGGTCCCCAATACATTCAGTACTTC. It codes for CASSLNSGPQYIQYF.